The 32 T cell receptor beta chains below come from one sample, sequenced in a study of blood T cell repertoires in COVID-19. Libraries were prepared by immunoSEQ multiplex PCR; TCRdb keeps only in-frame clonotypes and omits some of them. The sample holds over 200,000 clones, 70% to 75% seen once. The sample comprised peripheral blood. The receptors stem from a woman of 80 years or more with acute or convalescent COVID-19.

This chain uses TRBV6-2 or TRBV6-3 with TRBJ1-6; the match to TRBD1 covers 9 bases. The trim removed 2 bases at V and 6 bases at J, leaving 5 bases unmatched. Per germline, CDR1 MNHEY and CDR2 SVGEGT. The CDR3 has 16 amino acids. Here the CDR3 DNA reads TGTGCCAGCAGTTACCGACAGGGGGTTGGTAATTCACCCCTCCACTTT. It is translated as CASSYRQGVGNSPLHF.

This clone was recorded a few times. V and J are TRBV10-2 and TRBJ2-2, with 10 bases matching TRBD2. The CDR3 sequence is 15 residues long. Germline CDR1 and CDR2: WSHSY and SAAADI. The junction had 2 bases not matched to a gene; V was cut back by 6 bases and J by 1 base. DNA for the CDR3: TGCGCCAGCAGGGGACTAGCGTTGAACACCGGGGAGCTGTTTTTT. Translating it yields CASRGLALNTGELFF.

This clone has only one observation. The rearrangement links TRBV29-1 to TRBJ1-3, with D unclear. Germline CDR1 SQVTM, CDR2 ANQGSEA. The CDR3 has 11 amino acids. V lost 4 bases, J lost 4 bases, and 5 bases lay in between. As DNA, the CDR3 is TGCAGCGTTGGTCGGGGAAACACCATATATTTT. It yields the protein CSVGRGNTIYF.

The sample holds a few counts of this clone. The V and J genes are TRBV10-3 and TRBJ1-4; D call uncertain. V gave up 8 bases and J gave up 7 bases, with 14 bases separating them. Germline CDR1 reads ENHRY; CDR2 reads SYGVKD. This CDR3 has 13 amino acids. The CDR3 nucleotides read TGTGCCATCTCTAGGGTGGAGGGTGAAAAACTGTTTTTT. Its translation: CAISRVEGEKLFF.

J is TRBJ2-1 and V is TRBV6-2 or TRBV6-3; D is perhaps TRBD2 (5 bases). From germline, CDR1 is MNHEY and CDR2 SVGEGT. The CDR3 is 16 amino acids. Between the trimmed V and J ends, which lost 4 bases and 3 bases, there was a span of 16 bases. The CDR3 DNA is TGTGCCAGCAGTTCTAGGGTTAGCGTGGTCTACAATGAGCAGTTCTTC. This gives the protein CASSSRVSVVYNEQFF.

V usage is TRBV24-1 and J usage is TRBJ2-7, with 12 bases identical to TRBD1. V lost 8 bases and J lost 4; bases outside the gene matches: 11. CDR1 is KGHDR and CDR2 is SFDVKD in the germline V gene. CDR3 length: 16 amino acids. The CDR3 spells CATIQGQGAPVYEQYF. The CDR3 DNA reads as TGTGCCACCATCCAGGGACAGGGGGCCCCGGTTTACGAGCAGTACTTC.

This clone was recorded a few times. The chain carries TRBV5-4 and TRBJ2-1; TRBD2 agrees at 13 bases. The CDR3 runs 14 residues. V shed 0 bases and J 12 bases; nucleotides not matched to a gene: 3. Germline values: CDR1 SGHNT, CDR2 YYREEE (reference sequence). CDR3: CASSLELAGGSQFF. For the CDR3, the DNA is TGTGCCAGCAGCTTGGAACTAGCGGGAGGGTCGCAGTTCTTC.

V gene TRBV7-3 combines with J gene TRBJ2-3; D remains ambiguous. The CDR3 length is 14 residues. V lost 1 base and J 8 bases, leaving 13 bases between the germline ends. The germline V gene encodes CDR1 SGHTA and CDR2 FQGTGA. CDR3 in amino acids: CASSLMGLSITQYF. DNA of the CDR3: TGTGCCAGCAGCTTAATGGGCCTGTCGATTACGCAGTATTTT.

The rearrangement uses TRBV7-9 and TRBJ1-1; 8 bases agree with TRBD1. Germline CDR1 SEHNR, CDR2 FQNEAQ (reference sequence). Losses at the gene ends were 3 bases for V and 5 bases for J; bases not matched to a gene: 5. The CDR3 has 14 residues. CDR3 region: CASSFHRGGTEAFF. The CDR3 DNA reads TGTGCCAGCAGCTTCCACAGGGGGGGTACTGAAGCTTTCTTT.

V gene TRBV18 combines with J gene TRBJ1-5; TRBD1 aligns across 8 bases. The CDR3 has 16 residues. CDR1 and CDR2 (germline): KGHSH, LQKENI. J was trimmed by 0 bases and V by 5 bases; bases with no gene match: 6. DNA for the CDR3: TGTGCCAGCTCATCTAAGACAGGGGATAGCAATCAGCCCCAGCATTTT. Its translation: CASSSKTGDSNQPQHF.

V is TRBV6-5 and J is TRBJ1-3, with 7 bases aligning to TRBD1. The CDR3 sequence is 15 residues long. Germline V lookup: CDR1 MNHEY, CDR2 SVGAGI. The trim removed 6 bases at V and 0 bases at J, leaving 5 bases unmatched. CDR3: CASRPGTVSGNTIYF. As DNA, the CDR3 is TGTGCCAGCAGACCGGGGACAGTCTCTGGAAACACCATATATTTT.

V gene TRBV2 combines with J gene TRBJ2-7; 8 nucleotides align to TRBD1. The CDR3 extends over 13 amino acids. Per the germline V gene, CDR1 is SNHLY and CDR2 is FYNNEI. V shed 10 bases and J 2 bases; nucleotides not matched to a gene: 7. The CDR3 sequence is CATQRTGTYEQYF. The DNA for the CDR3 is TGTGCCACCCAACGGACAGGGACCTACGAGCAGTACTTC.

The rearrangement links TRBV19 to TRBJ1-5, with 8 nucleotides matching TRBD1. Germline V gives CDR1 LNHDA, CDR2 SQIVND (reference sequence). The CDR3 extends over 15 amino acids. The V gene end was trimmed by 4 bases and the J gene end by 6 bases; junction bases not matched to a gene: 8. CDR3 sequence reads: CASSTPGTGGQPQHF. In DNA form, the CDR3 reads TGTGCCAGTAGTACCCCCGGGACAGGAGGTCAGCCCCAGCATTTT.

The CDR3 here is CASSYSLRGSYEQYF. The CDR3 nucleotides read TGTGCCAGCAGTTACTCGCTGCGGGGCTCCTACGAGCAGTACTTC. This rearrangement joins TRBV6-6 to TRBJ2-7; tentative D call: TRBD2 (6 bases). The CDR3 extends over 15 amino acids. Germline CDR1 reads MNHNY; CDR2 reads SVGAGI (reference sequence). V lost 0 bases, J lost 0 bases, and 9 bases lay in between.

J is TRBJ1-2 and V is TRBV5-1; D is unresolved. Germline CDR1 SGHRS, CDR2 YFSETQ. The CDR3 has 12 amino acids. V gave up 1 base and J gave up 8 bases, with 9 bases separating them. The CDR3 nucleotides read TGCGCCAGCAGCTTGACGGGGAGAGGCTACACCTTC. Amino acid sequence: CASSLTGRGYTF.

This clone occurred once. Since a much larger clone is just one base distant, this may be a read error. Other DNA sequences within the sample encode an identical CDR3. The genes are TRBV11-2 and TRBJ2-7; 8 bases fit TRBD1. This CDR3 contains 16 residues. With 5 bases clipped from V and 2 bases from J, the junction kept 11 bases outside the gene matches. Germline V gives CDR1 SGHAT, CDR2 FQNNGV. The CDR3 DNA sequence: TGTGCCAGCAGCCGCGGCCGAGGACAGGGAGCCTACGAGCAGTACTTC. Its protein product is CASSRGRGQGAYEQYF.

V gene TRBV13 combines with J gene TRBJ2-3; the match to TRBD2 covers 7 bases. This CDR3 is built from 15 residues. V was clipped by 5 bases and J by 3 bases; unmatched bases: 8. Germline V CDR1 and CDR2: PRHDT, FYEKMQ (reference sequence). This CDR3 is CASSPEGGSTDTQYF. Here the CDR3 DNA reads TGTGCCAGCAGCCCCGAGGGCGGGAGTACAGATACGCAGTATTTT. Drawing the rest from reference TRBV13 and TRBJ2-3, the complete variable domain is AAGVIQSPRHLIKEKRETATLKCYPIPRHDTVYWYQQGPGQDPQFLISFYEKMQSDKGSIPDRFSAQQFSDYHSELNMSSLELGDSALYFCASSPEGGSTDTQYFGPGTRLTVL.

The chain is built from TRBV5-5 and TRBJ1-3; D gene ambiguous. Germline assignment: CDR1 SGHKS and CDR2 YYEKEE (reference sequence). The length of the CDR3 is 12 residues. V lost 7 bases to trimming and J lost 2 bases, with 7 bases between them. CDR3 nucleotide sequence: TGTGCCAGCTCCCTTGCTGGAAACACCATATATTTT. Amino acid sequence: CASSLAGNTIYF.

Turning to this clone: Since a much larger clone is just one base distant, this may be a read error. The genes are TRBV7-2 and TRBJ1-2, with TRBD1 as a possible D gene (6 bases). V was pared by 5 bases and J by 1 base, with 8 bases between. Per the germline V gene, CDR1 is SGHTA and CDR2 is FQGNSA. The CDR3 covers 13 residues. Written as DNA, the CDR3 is TGTGCCAGCAGCCCGGACAGTAACTATGGCTACACCTTC. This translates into CASSPDSNYGYTF. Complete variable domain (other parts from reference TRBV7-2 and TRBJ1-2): GAGVSQSPSNKVTEKGKDVELRCDPISGHTALYWYRQSLGQGLEFLIYFQGNSAPDKSGLPSDRFSAERTGGSVSTLTIQRTQQEDSAVYLCASSPDSNYGYTFGSGTRLTVV.

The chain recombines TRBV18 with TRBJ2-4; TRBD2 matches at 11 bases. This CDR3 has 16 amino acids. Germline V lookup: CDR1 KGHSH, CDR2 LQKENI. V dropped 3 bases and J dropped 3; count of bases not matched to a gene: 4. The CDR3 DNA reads TGTGCCAGCTCACCCGGGACTAGCGGCTTCAAAAACATTCAGTACTTC. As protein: CASSPGTSGFKNIQYF.

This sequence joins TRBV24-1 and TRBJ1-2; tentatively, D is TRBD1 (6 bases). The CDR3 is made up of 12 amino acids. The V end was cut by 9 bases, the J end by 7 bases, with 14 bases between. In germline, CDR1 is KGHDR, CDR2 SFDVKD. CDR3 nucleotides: TGTGCCACCCGAAGAAGGGGGTTTGGCTACACCTTC. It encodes CATRRRGFGYTF.

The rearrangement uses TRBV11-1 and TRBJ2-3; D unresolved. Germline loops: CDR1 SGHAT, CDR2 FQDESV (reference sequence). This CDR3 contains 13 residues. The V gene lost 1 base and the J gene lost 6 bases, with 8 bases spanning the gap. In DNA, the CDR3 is TGTGCCAGCAGCTTAGACGCGTGGGATACGCAGTATTTT. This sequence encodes CASSLDAWDTQYF. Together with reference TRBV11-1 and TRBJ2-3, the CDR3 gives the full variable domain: EAEVAQSPRYKITEKSQAVAFWCDPISGHATLYWYRQILGQGPELLVQFQDESVVDDSQLPKDRFSAERLKGVDSTLKIQPAELGDSAMYLCASSLDAWDTQYFGPGTRLTVL.

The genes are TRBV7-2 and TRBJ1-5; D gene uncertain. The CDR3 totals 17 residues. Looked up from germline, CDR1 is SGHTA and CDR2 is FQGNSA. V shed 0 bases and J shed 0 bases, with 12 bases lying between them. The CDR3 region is CASSLARTEISNQPQHF. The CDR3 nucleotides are TGTGCCAGCAGCTTAGCCCGAACAGAAATTAGCAATCAGCCCCAGCATTTT.

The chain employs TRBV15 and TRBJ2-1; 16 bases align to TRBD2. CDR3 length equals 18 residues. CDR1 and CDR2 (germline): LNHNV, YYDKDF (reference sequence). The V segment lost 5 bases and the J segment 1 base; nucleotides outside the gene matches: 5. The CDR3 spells CATSAGLAGGLSYNEQFF. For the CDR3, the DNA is TGTGCCACCAGCGCGGGACTAGCGGGGGGGCTGTCCTACAATGAGCAGTTCTTC.

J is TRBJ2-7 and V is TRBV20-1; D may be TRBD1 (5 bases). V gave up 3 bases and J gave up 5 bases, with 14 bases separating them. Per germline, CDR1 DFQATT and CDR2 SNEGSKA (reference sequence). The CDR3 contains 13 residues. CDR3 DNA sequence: TGCAGTGCTAGTGGTCAGGGTACTGACGAGCAGTACTTC. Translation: CSASGQGTDEQYF.

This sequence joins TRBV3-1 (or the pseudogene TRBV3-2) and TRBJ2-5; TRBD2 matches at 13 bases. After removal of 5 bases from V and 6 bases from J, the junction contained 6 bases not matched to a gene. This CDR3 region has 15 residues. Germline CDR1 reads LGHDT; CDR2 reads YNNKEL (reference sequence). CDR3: CASSDGLAGVKTQYF. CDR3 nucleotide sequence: TGTGCCAGCAGCGATGGACTAGCGGGAGTGAAGACCCAGTACTTC.

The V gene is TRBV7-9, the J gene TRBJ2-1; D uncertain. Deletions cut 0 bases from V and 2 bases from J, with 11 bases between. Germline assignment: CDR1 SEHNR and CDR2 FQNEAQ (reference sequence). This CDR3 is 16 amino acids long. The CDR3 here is CASSLAIFTPYNEQFF. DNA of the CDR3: TGTGCCAGCAGCTTAGCAATATTCACTCCCTACAATGAGCAGTTCTTC.

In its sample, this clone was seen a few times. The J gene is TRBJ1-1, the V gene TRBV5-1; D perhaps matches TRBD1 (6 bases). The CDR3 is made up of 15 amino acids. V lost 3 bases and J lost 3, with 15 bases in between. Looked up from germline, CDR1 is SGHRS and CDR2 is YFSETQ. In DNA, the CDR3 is TGCGCCAGCAGCTGGGGTAGGGGGAGCCACACTGAAGCTTTCTTT. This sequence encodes CASSWGRGSHTEAFF.

CDR3 residues: CASSLRAGRNYNSPLHF. The CDR3 nucleotides read TGTGCCAGCAGCTTAAGGGCGGGACGGAACTATAATTCACCCCTCCACTTT. The J gene is TRBJ1-6, the V gene TRBV7-2; maybe TRBD1 (5 bases). The CDR3 is 17 amino acids. Germline V lookup: CDR1 SGHTA, CDR2 FQGNSA. Between the trimmed V and J ends, which lost 2 bases and 3 bases, there was a span of 14 bases.

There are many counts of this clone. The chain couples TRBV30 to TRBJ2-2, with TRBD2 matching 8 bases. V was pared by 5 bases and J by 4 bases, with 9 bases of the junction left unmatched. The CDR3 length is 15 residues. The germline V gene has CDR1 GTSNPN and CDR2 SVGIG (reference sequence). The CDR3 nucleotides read TGTGCCTGGCGCCCTGCGGGAGGCCGCACCGGGGAGCTGTTTTTT. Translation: CAWRPAGGRTGELFF.

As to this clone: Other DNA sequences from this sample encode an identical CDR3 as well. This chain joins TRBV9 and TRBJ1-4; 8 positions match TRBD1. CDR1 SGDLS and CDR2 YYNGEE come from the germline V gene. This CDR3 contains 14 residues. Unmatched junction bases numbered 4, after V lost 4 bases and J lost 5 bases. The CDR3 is CASSKQGGNEKLFF. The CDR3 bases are TGTGCCAGCAGCAAACAGGGGGGGAATGAAAAACTGTTTTTT.

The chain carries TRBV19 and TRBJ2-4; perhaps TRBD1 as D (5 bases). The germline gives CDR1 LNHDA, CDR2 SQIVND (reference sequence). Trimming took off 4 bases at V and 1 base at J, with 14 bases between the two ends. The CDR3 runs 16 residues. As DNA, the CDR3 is TGTGCCAGTAGTACCCAATCCAGGGTCGCCAAAAACATTCAGTACTTC. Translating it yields CASSTQSRVAKNIQYF.